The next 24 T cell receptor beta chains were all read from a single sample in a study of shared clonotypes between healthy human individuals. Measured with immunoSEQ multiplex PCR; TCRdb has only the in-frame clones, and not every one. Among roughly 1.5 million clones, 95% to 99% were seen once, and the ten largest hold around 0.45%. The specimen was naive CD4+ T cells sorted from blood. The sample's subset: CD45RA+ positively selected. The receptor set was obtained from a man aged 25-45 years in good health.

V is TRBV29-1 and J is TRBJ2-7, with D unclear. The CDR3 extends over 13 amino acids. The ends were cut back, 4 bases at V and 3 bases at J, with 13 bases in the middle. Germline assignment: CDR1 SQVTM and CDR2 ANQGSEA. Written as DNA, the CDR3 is TGCAGCGTTGTGGTAGGGATTGACTACGAGCAGTACTTC. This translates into CSVVVGIDYEQYF.

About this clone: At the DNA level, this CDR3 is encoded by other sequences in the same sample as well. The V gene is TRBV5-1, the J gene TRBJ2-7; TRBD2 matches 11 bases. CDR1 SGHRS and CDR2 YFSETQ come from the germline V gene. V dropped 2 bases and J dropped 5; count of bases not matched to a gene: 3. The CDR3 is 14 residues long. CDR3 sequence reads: CASSLGLAGHEQYF. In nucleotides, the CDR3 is TGCGCCAGCAGCTTAGGACTAGCGGGCCACGAGCAGTACTTC.

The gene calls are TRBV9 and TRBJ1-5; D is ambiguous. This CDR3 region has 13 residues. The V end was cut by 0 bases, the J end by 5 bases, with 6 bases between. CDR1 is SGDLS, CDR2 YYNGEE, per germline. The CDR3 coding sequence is TGTGCCAGCAGCGTAGAGGTGGATCAGCCCCAGCATTTT. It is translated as CASSVEVDQPQHF.

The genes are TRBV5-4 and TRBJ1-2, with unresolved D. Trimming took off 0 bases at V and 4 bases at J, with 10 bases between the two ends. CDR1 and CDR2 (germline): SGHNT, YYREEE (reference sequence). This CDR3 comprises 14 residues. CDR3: CASSLGPAVYGYTF. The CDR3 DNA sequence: TGTGCCAGCAGCTTGGGGCCAGCAGTCTATGGCTACACCTTC.

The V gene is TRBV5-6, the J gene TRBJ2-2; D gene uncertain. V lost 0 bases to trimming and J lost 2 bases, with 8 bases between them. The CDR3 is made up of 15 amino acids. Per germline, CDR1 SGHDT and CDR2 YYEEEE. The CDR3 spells CASSLVAVNTGELFF. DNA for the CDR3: TGTGCCAGCAGCTTGGTGGCAGTTAACACCGGGGAGCTGTTTTTT. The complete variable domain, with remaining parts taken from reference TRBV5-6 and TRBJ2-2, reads DAGVTQSPTHLIKTRGQQVTLRCSPKSGHDTVSWYQQALGQGPQFIFQYYEEEERQRGNFPDRFSGHQFPNYSSELNVNALLLGDSALYLCASSLVAVNTGELFFGEGSRLTVL.

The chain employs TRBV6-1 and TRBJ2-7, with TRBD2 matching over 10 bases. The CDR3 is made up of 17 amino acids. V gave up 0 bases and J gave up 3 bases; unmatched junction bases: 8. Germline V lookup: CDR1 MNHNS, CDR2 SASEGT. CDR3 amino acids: CASSEAGYLAGDYEQYF. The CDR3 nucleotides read TGTGCCAGCAGTGAAGCGGGGTATCTAGCGGGAGACTACGAGCAGTACTTC.

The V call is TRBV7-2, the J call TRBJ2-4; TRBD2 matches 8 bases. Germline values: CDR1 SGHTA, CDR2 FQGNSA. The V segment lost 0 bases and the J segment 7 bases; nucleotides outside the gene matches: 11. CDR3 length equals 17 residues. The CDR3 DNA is TGTGCCAGCAGCTTAGCTTTCTCGGGAGGGGAAGGGAACATTCAGTACTTC. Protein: CASSLAFSGGEGNIQYF.

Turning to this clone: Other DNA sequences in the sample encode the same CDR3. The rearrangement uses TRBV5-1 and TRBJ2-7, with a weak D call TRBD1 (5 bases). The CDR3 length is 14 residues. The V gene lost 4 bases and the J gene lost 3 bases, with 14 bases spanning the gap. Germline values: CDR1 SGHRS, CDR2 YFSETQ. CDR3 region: CASSLPTGSYEQYF. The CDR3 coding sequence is TGCGCCAGCAGCCTCCCAACAGGAAGCTACGAGCAGTACTTC.

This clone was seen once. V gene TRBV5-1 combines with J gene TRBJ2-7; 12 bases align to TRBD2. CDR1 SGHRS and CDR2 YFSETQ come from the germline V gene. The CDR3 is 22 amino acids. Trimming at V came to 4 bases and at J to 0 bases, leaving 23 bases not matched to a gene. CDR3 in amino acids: CASSRTTVRLAGESWFSYEQYF. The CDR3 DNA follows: TGCGCCAGCAGCCGTACGACTGTGCGACTAGCGGGAGAGTCGTGGTTCTCCTACGAGCAGTACTTC. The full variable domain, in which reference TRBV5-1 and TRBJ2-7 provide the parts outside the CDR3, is KAGVTQTPRYLIKTRGQQVTLSCSPISGHRSVSWYQQTPGQGLQFLFEYFSETQRNKGNFPGRFSGRQFSNSRSEMNVSTLELGDSALYLCASSRTTVRLAGESWFSYEQYFGPGTRLTVT.

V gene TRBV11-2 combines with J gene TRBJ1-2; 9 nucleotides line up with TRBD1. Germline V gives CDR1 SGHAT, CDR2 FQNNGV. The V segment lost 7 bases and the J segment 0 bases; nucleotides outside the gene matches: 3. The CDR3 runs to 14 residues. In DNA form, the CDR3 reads TGTGCCAGCACTCGACAGGGGGCTAACTATGGCTACACCTTC. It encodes CASTRQGANYGYTF.

In DNA, the CDR3 is TGTGCTAGTGGTTTGGTAATGGCGGGAGAATCAGATACGCAGTATTTT. Its translation: CASGLVMAGESDTQYF. The chain joins TRBV12-5 to TRBJ2-3, with 7 positions matching TRBD2. The length of the CDR3 is 16 residues. CDR1 and CDR2 from the germline V gene are LGHNT and FRNRAP. V was pared by 0 bases and J by 4 bases, with 7 bases of the junction left unmatched.

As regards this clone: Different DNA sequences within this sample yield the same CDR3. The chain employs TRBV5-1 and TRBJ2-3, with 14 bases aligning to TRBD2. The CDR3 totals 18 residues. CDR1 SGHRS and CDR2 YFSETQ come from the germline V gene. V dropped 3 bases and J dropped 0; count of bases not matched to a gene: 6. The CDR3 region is CASSSGLAGGSSTDTQYF. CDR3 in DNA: TGCGCCAGCAGCTCAGGACTAGCGGGAGGTTCTAGCACAGATACGCAGTATTTT.

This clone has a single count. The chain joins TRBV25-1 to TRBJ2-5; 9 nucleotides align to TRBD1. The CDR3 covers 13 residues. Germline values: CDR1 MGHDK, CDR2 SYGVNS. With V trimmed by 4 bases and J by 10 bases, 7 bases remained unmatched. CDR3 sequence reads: CASSARTGVDQYF. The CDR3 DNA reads TGTGCCAGCAGTGCCAGGACAGGGGTGGACCAGTACTTC.

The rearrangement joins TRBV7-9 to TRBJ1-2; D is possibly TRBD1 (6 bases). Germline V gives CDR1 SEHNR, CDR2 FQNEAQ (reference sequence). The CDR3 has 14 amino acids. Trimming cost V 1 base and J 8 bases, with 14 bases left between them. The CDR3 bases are TGTGCCAGCAGCTTAGGGTCTGGGGGCCGAGGCTACACCTTC. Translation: CASSLGSGGRGYTF.

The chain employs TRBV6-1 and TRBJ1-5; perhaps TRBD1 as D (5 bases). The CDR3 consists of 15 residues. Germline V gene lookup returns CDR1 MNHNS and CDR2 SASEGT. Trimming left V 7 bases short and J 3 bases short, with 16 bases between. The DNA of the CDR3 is TGTGCCAGCATCCCCTTTGGCAGGGACAATCAGCCCCAGCATTTT. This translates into CASIPFGRDNQPQHF.

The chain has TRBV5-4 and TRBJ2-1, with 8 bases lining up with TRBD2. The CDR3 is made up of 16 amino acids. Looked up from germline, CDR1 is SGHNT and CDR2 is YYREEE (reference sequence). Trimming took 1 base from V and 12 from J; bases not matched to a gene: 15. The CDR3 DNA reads TGTGCCAGCAGCTTGTCGGCGGGAGGACCCCTTGAAAGGCAGTTCTTC. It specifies CASSLSAGGPLERQFF.

The chain's CDR3 is CASSPTGGLAYEQYF. Written as DNA, the CDR3 is TGTGCCAGCTCACCTACAGGGGGACTTGCCTACGAGCAGTACTTC. The rearrangement uses TRBV18 and TRBJ2-7; 8 bases map to TRBD1. The germline V gene encodes CDR1 KGHSH and CDR2 LQKENI. CDR3 length: 15 amino acids. The J segment lost 2 bases and the V segment lost 3 bases, leaving 6 bases of the junction unmatched.

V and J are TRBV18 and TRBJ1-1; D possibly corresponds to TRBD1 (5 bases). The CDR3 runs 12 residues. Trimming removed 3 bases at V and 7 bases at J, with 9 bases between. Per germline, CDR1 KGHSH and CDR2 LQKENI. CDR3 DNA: TGTGCCAGCTCACCCGCCCAGGGTGAAGCTTTCTTT. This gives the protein CASSPAQGEAFF.

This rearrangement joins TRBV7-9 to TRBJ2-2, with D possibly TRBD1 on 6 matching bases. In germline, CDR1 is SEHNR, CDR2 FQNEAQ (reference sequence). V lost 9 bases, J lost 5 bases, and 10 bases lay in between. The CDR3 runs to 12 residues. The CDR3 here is CASNRETGELFF. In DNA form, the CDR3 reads TGTGCCAGTAACAGGGAAACCGGGGAGCTGTTTTTT. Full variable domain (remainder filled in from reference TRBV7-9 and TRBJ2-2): DTGVSQNPRHKITKRGQNVTFRCDPISEHNRLYWYRQTLGQGPEFLTYFQNEAQLEKSRLLSDRFSAERPKGSFSTLEIQRTEQGDSAMYLCASNRETGELFFGEGSRLTVL.

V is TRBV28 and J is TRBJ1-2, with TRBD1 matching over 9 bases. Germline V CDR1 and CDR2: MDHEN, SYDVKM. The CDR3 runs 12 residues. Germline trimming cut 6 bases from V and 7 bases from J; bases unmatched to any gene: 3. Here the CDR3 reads CASRQGASGYTF. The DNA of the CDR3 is TGTGCCAGCAGACAGGGGGCAAGTGGCTACACCTTC.

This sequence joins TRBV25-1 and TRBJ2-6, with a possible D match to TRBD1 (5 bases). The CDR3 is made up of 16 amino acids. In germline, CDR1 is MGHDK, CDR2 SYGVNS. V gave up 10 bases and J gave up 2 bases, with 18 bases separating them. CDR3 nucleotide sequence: TGTGCCACCCCACACCCAGGGATGCCTGGGGCCAACGTCCTGACTTTC. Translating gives CATPHPGMPGANVLTF.

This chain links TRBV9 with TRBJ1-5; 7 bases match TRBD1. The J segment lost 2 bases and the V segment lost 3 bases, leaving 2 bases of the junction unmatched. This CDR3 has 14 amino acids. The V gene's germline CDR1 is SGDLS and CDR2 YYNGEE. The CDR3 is CASSAGQGNQPQHF. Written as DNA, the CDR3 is TGTGCCAGCAGCGCCGGACAGGGCAATCAGCCCCAGCATTTT.

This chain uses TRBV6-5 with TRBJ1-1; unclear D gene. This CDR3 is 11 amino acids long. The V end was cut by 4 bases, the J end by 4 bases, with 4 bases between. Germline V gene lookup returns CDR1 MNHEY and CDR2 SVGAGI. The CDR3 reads CASSWGTEAFF. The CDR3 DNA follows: TGTGCCAGCAGTTGGGGCACTGAAGCTTTCTTT.

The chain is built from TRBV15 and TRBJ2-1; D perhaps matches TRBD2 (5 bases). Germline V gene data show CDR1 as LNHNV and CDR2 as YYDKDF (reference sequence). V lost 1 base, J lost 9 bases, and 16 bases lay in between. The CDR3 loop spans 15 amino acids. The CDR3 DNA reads TGTGCCACCAGCAGAGGAGCGACTAATAGTTTTGAGCAGTTCTTC. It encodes CATSRGATNSFEQFF.